This T cell receptor (beta chain) was recorded in a study of cytomegalovirus exposure and HLA in healthy donors. This clone was observed a few times. This same CDR3 is encoded by further DNA sequences in the sample. In the PCR, 60 Vbeta and 13 Jbeta primers were used. Clones were read by immunoSEQ multiplex PCR, and TCRdb kept only the in-frame ones, dropping some. The profile shows approximately 140,000 clones, approximately 88% of them singletons. From germline, CDR1 is MNHEY and CDR2 SMNVEV (reference sequence). The CDR3 covers 14 residues. Trimming removed 3 bases at V and 4 bases at J, with 13 bases between.

The sequenced sample was PBMCs. This TCR was recovered from a woman in her 40s in good health and CMV-seronegative. The chain is built from TRBV27 and TRBJ2-7, with unresolved D. DNA of the CDR3: TGTGCCAGCAGTTTGGCCGCCGGCGGTTACGAGCAGTACTTC. Protein: CASSLAAGGYEQYF.